The source of this T cell receptor (beta chain) is a study of cytomegalovirus exposure and HLA in healthy donors. Study context: Early on, a data release was issued that held 80 million or so unique TCRs from HLA-typed donors.

The CDR3 is 16 residues long. V lost 5 bases to trimming and J lost 0 bases, with 14 bases between them. Germline values: CDR1 MDHEN, CDR2 SYDVKM. This clone is a singleton in its sample. PCR involved 60 Vbeta and 13 Jbeta primers. Using immunoSEQ multiplex PCR, the repertoire was profiled, and TCRdb retains in-frame clones only, with some absent. The sample has 150,000 or so clones, about 80% seen once. The TCR sequence derives from a man younger than 40 in good health and CMV-seropositive. Sequencing was done on a sample of PBMCs. The chain carries TRBV28 and TRBJ1-3, with a possible D match to TRBD1 (6 bases). The CDR3 coding sequence is TGTGCCAGCAGTACCCCGGACAGTATCTCTGGAAACACCATATATTTT. As protein: CASSTPDSISGNTIYF.